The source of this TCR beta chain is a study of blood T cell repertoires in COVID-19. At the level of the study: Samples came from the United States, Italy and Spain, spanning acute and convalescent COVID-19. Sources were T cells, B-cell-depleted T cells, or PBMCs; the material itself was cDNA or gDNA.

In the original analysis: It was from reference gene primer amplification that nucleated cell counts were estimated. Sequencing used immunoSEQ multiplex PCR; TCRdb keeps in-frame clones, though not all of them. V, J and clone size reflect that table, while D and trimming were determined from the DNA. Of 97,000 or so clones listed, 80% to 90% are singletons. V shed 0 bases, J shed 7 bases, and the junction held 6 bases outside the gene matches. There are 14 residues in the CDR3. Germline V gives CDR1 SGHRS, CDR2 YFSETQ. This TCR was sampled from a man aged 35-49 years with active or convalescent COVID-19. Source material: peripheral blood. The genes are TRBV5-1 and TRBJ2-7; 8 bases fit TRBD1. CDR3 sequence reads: CASSLGTQGGEQYF. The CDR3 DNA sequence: TGCGCCAGCAGCTTGGGGACACAGGGGGGAGAGCAGTACTTC.